This T cell receptor beta chain came from a study of CD4 and CD8 cells across lung adenocarcinoma regions. The germline gives CDR1 SGHDN, CDR2 FVKESK. The CDR3 runs to 15 residues. This clonotype appeared once. Samples came from patients with localized non-small cell lung adenocarcinoma. TCRdb called the PCR reads again in MiXCR, with one record for every CDR3 protein. Of 18,000 or so distinct CDR3 sequences in the sample, about half are singletons; the top ten hold around 57%. This chain links TRBV14 with TRBJ2-1; D not certain. The closer fit of TRBJ2-7 to the DNA end suggests the J call may be wrong. Sequencing used CD8+ T cells from the center of a lung tumor. This receptor was obtained from a female donor with lung adenocarcinoma. The CD4 and CD8 labels of this study may be unreliable. CDR3 sequence reads: CASSQALTSYNEQYF. The CDR3 region has the DNA TGTGCCAGCAGCCAAGCACTCACCTCCTACAATGAGCAGTACTTC.